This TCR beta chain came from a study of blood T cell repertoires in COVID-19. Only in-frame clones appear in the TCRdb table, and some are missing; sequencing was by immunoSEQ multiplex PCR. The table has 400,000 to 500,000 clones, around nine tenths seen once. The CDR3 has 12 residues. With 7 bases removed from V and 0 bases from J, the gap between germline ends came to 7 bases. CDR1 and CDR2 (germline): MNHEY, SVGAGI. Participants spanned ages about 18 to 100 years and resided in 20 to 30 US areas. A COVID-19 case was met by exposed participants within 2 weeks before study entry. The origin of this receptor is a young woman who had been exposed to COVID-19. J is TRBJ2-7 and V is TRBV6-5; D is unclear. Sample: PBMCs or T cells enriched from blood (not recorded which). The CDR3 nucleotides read TGTGCCAGCAAAGAGAACTCCTACGAGCAGTACTTC. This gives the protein CASKENSYEQYF.